What follows are 26 T cell receptor beta chains derived from one specimen sequenced in a study of OX40 agonist ivuxolimab in advanced cancers. The method was immunoSEQ multiplex PCR; TCRdb's version includes in-frame clones alone and lacks a portion of them. The sample includes 55,000 to 65,000 clones, about 86% of them seen just once. Sequenced material: CD4+ or CD8+ T cells sorted from blood, taken in a trial of the OX40 agonist ivuxolimab. These TCRs come from an adult with an advanced solid tumor such as melanoma, head and neck, liver or kidney cancer.

This clone was counted a single time. The gene calls are TRBV5-1 and TRBJ2-4, with a possible D match to TRBD2 (6 bases). Trimming cost V 0 bases and J 8 bases, with 12 bases left between them. Per the germline V gene, CDR1 is SGHRS and CDR2 is YFSETQ. The CDR3 covers 14 residues. The CDR3 DNA sequence: TGCGCCAGCAGCTTGGAAGGAGGGAGGTACATTCAGTACTTC. Protein: CASSLEGGRYIQYF.

This clone was detected once. V and J are TRBV18 and TRBJ1-3; no reliable D call. CDR1 KGHSH and CDR2 LQKENI come from the germline V gene. The CDR3 covers 14 residues. V was shortened by 0 bases and J by 4 bases, with 7 bases between the two germline ends. Here the CDR3 reads CASSPPTGGNTIYF. The CDR3 DNA is TGTGCCAGCTCACCACCGACGGGCGGAAACACCATATATTTT. Looking up the rest from reference TRBV18 and TRBJ1-3 gives the full variable domain: NAGVMQNPRHLVRRRGQEARLRCSPMKGHSHVYWYRQLPEEGLKFMVYLQKENIIDESGMPKERFSAEFPKEGPSILRIQQVVRGDSAAYFCASSPPTGGNTIYFGEGSWLTVV.

This rearrangement joins TRBV7-3 to TRBJ2-1, with a tentative D call TRBD1 (7 bases). Trimming stripped 0 bases from V and 6 bases from J, with 18 bases between. CDR1 and CDR2 (germline): SGHTA, FQGTGA. This CDR3 contains 17 residues. The CDR3 DNA sequence: TGTGCCAGCAGCTTAACAGGGGGGAAGACAGGGAGCAATGAGCAGTTCTTC. Amino acid sequence: CASSLTGGKTGSNEQFF.

This clone was found once. This rearrangement joins TRBV27 to TRBJ1-2; the match to TRBD1 covers 7 bases. V lost 6 bases, J lost 0 bases, and 16 bases stayed unmatched. Germline V CDR1 and CDR2: MNHEY, SMNVEV (reference sequence). This CDR3 has 18 residues. CDR3 coding DNA: TGTGCCAGCAGCCTCCGTTCCGTCTCCGGGACAGCTAACTATGGCTACACCTTC. Amino acids: CASSLRSVSGTANYGYTF.

This clone was picked up one time. This chain connects TRBV6-5 to TRBJ1-1, with D maybe TRBD1 (5 bases). Germline V gene sequence: CDR1 MNHEY, CDR2 SVGAGI. Trimming took 0 bases from V and 7 from J, leaving 9 bases between them. This CDR3 is 13 amino acids long. The CDR3 DNA follows: TGTGCCAGCAGTTACTCTAGGGGTTATGAAGCTTTCTTT. Translated, it gives CASSYSRGYEAFF.

The V and J genes are TRBV13 and TRBJ2-1; D not resolved. Per the germline V gene, CDR1 is PRHDT and CDR2 is FYEKMQ (reference sequence). The CDR3 extends over 13 amino acids. Between the trimmed V and J ends, which lost 5 bases and 7 bases, there was a span of 12 bases. The CDR3 reads CASSAPEVNEQFF. CDR3 sequence (DNA): TGTGCCAGCAGCGCTCCTGAGGTAAATGAGCAGTTCTTC.

This chain connects TRBV6-5 to TRBJ1-4; a possible D gene is TRBD1 (6 bases). With 2 bases removed from V and 8 bases from J, the gap between germline ends came to 12 bases. The CDR3 is 14 residues long. The germline V gene has CDR1 MNHEY and CDR2 SVGAGI. The CDR3 spells CASSYRGAGEKLFF. The CDR3 DNA reads as TGTGCCAGCAGTTACAGGGGGGCAGGGGAAAAACTGTTTTTT.

V and J are TRBV2 and TRBJ2-7, with no clear D. The CDR3 sequence is 13 residues long. Germline assignment: CDR1 SNHLY and CDR2 FYNNEI. The V end was cut by 6 bases, the J end by 0 bases, with 9 bases between. The CDR3, as DNA: TGTGCCAGCAGAAGGGCAAGCTCCTACGAGCAGTACTTC. The encoded protein is CASRRASSYEQYF.

The CDR3 protein is CASSPTGATNEKLFF. DNA of the CDR3: TGTGCCAGCAGCCCAACAGGTGCAACTAATGAAAAACTGTTTTTT. This rearrangement joins TRBV5-6 to TRBJ1-4; maybe TRBD1 (5 bases). CDR1 SGHDT and CDR2 YYEEEE come from the germline V gene. The CDR3 loop spans 15 amino acids. V was trimmed by 4 bases and J by 0 bases, leaving 10 bases between them.

The gene calls are TRBV5-1 and TRBJ2-2; 9 bases align to TRBD1. Germline CDR1 and CDR2: SGHRS and YFSETQ. The CDR3 spans 16 residues. V dropped 4 bases and J dropped 4; count of bases not matched to a gene: 8. CDR3 residues: CASSKGQGDSTGELFF. In DNA form, the CDR3 reads TGCGCCAGCAGCAAGGGACAGGGCGATAGCACCGGGGAGCTGTTTTTT.

The CDR3 reads CASSRGAQGGEQFF. In DNA form, the CDR3 reads TGTGCCAGCAGCCGAGGGGCCCAGGGCGGTGAGCAGTTCTTC. The chain recombines TRBV4-2 with TRBJ2-1; D is tentatively TRBD1 or TRBD2 (5 bases each). V shed 4 bases and J shed 9 bases, with 16 bases lying between them. CDR3 length equals 14 residues. Germline-derived CDR1 and CDR2 are LGHNA and YNFKEQ.

Concerning this clone: This sample also contains other DNA sequences that code for the same CDR3. The chain is built from TRBV5-1 and TRBJ2-3; possible D gene TRBD1, 5 bases. V lost 4 bases, J lost 0 bases, and 12 bases lay in between. CDR3 length equals 15 residues. Germline V gene lookup returns CDR1 SGHRS and CDR2 YFSETQ. The CDR3 spells CASSERGASTDTQYF. The CDR3 DNA sequence: TGCGCCAGCAGCGAACGTGGGGCGAGCACAGATACGCAGTATTTT.

The V call is TRBV11-2, the J call TRBJ2-2, with 13 bases identical to TRBD2. J gave up 4 bases and V 4 bases, and 3 bases lay outside the gene matches. CDR3 length: 16 residues. CDR1 is SGHAT and CDR2 is FQNNGV in the germline V gene. The CDR3 loop is CASSWTSGGLTGELFF. The CDR3 DNA reads as TGTGCCAGCAGCTGGACTAGCGGGGGCCTCACCGGGGAGCTGTTTTTT.

The gene calls are TRBV12-5 and TRBJ2-7; TRBD2 is a possible D gene (6 bases). The CDR3 consists of 16 residues. V was shortened by 6 bases and J by 7 bases, with 25 bases between the two germline ends. The germline V gene encodes CDR1 LGHNT and CDR2 FRNRAP. CDR3 region: CASGHWPGTPGREQYF. In DNA, the CDR3 is TGTGCTAGTGGGCATTGGCCCGGGACTCCTGGTCGGGAGCAGTACTTC.

The count of this clone is one. This chain uses TRBV4-2 with TRBJ1-1, with 7 bases that match TRBD1. The V segment lost 0 bases and the J segment 7 bases; nucleotides outside the gene matches: 2. This CDR3 region has 13 residues. Germline V gene lookup returns CDR1 LGHNA and CDR2 YNFKEQ. The CDR3 loop reads CASSQEQGIEAFF. CDR3 nucleotide sequence: TGTGCCAGCAGCCAAGAACAGGGGATTGAAGCTTTCTTT.

The chain has TRBV29-1 and TRBJ2-3; D gene unclear. Germline V gene data show CDR1 as SQVTM and CDR2 as ANQGSEA. The CDR3 has 11 residues. V was cut by 4 bases and J by 4 bases, with 6 bases left in between. Here the CDR3 reads CSVGRPDTQYF. The CDR3 nucleotides are TGCAGCGTTGGTCGGCCAGATACGCAGTATTTT.

The DNA of the CDR3 is TGTGCCACCAGCAGAACCGACAGGTCTGGAAACACCATATATTTT. It yields the protein CATSRTDRSGNTIYF. This chain joins TRBV15 and TRBJ1-3; possibly TRBD1 for D (6 bases). Trimming cost V 2 bases and J 1 base, with 9 bases left between them. Germline assignment: CDR1 LNHNV and CDR2 YYDKDF (reference sequence). This CDR3 has 15 amino acids.

The rearrangement joins TRBV30 to TRBJ1-2; TRBD1 agrees at 7 bases. CDR1 and CDR2 from the germline V gene are GTSNPN and SVGIG (reference sequence). V dropped 2 bases and J dropped 4; count of bases not matched to a gene: 1. This CDR3 has 12 amino acids. CDR3 region: CAWSRTGYGYTF. The CDR3 DNA reads as TGTGCCTGGAGTAGGACAGGCTATGGCTACACCTTC.

The chain links TRBV30 to TRBJ2-6; D could derive from TRBD1 or TRBD2 (5 bases each). The CDR3 spans 15 residues. The germline V and J ends were trimmed by 0 bases and 2 bases, with 8 bases remaining between them. The V gene's germline CDR1 is GTSNPN and CDR2 SVGIG (reference sequence). The CDR3 DNA reads TGTGCCTGGAGTGTTGGGGGAACTGGGGCCAACGTCCTGACTTTC. As protein: CAWSVGGTGANVLTF. The whole variable domain, filled in from reference TRBV30 and TRBJ2-6, reads SQTIHQWPATLVQPVGSPLSLECTVEGTSNPNLYWYRQAAGRGLQLLFYSVGIGQISSEVPQNLSASRPQDRQFILSSKKLLLSDSGFYLCAWSVGGTGANVLTFGAGSRLTVL.

The chain carries TRBV12-5 and TRBJ1-2, with D unresolved. This CDR3 comprises 13 residues. From germline, CDR1 is LGHNT and CDR2 FRNRAP. V lost 6 bases and J 4 bases, leaving 12 bases between the germline ends. In DNA form, the CDR3 reads TGTGCTAGTGGCTCTGACGGAATCTATGGCTACACCTTC. Encoded protein: CASGSDGIYGYTF.

The rearrangement uses TRBV19 and TRBJ2-5; 9 bases are a match to TRBD2. The V gene end was trimmed by 3 bases and the J gene end by 1 base; junction bases not matched to a gene: 21. The CDR3 has 21 amino acids. Germline CDR1 LNHDA, CDR2 SQIVND (reference sequence). The DNA of the CDR3 is TGTGCCAGTAGTATTGCCCCATACAGCGGGGGGCCGACAGCCGCCCAAGAGACCCAGTACTTC. It codes for CASSIAPYSGGPTAAQETQYF.

The chain uses TRBV7-8 and TRBJ1-1, with 7 nucleotides matching TRBD1. The CDR3 length is 15 residues. Germline CDR1 and CDR2: SGHVS and FQNEAQ. Unmatched junction bases numbered 9, after V lost 2 bases and J lost 6 bases. The CDR3 spells CASSLRAGGRAEAFF. The CDR3 DNA reads TGTGCCAGCAGCTTAAGGGCAGGGGGAAGGGCTGAAGCTTTCTTT.

There are a few counts of this clone. The chain is built from TRBV28 and TRBJ2-7, with 11 nucleotides matching TRBD1. The CDR3 runs to 13 residues. The ends lost 6 bases at V and 3 bases at J; junction bases unmatched: 1. CDR1 MDHEN and CDR2 SYDVKM come from the germline V gene. The CDR3 DNA is TGTGCCAGCAGCGGGACAGGGGGCTACGAGCAGTACTTC. Encoded protein: CASSGTGGYEQYF.

The chain couples TRBV9 to TRBJ1-1, with D possibly being TRBD1 (6 bases). From germline, CDR1 is SGDLS and CDR2 YYNGEE. The CDR3 has 13 residues. V lost 4 bases and J lost 10, with 17 bases in between. The chain's CDR3 is CASSSRVQGSAFF. For the CDR3, the DNA is TGTGCCAGCAGCTCCCGGGTACAGGGCTCAGCTTTCTTT.

The V gene is TRBV6-6, the J gene TRBJ2-5; D is possibly TRBD1 (6 bases). The germline CDR1 and CDR2 sequences are MNHNY and SVGAGI (reference sequence). V gave up 5 bases and J gave up 4 bases, with 14 bases separating them. The CDR3 has 14 amino acids. As DNA, the CDR3 is TGTGCCAGCAGTACAGGGAGAGGGGGAGAGACCCAGTACTTC. The encoded protein is CASSTGRGGETQYF.

The chain combines TRBV5-1 with TRBJ1-4; D uncertain. Germline CDR1 is SGHRS and CDR2 is YFSETQ. The V end lost 4 bases, the J end lost 8 bases, and 15 bases lay between the germline ends. The CDR3 runs to 14 residues. The CDR3 DNA reads TGCGCCAGCAGCCTGGGCCAGTCCCCGGAAAAACTGTTTTTT. This encodes CASSLGQSPEKLFF.